The clone carrying this T cell receptor beta chain occurred once. Its antigen is not identified. This sample includes further DNA sequences coding for the same CDR3. Germline V gene sequence: CDR1 SGHRS, CDR2 YFSETQ. With 3 bases clipped from V and 7 bases from J, the junction kept 0 bases outside the gene matches. This CDR3 has 13 residues. Here immunoSEQ multiplex PCR was the method, and the copy in TCRdb shows in-frame clones only, minus some. The repertoire holds 550,000 to 600,000 clones, with around 80% as singletons. This sample is part of a study of shared clonotypes between healthy human individuals. Regarding the study as a whole: An effect of sequencing depth on clonotype sharing among donors was expected.

The origin of this receptor is a woman in her forties in good health. Some clones in this sample may be carry-over from other donors' samples. The rearrangement joins TRBV5-1 to TRBJ1-4, with 10 bases matching TRBD1. Sequencing was done on a sample of PBMCs. This chain's CDR3 is CASSWTGGEKLFF. Written as DNA, the CDR3 is TGCGCCAGCAGCTGGACAGGGGGTGAAAAACTGTTTTTT.